The 4 T cell receptor beta chains in this list originate from one sample, sequenced in a study of T cells in Graves' hyperthyroidism and ophthalmopathy. Amplified TCR beta CDR3 regions derived from RNA transcripts. A first-round RT-PCR of the TCR CDR3 used the HTBI primer set. TCRdb fed the multiplex PCR reads into MiXCR, producing one record per CDR3 protein. The sample carries a few hundred thousand distinct CDR3 sequences, around 15% recorded once. The sample consisted of blood. The receptors stem from an older woman with Graves' ophthalmopathy.

This clonotype was detected once. The chain is built from TRBV15 and TRBJ1-3, with unresolved D. CDR1 LNHNV and CDR2 YYDKDF come from the germline V gene (reference sequence). V lost 3 bases to trimming and J lost 2 bases, with 5 bases between them. The CDR3 is 13 amino acids. In DNA, the CDR3 is TGTGCCACCAGCAGGATAGCTGGAAACACCATATATTTT. Its translation: CATSRIAGNTIYF. The full variable domain, with the rest looked up from reference TRBV15 and TRBJ1-3, is DAMVIQNPRYQVTQFGKPVTLSCSQTLNHNVMYWYQQKSSQAPKLLFHYYDKDFNNEADTPDNFQSRRPNTSFCFLDIRSPGLGDTAMYLCATSRIAGNTIYFGEGSWLTVV.

The sample holds many counts of this clonotype. V gene TRBV28 combines with J gene TRBJ2-2, with D unresolved. There are 16 residues in the CDR3. Germline CDR1 MDHEN, CDR2 SYDVKM. With 7 bases removed from V and 4 bases from J, the gap between germline ends came to 19 bases. As DNA, the CDR3 is TGTGCCAGCAAACCCCCCATAGCCCAATTCACCGGGGAGCTGTTTTTT. It yields the protein CASKPPIAQFTGELFF.

This clonotype has a handful of counts. The V and J genes are TRBV18 and TRBJ2-1, with TRBD2 matching 8 bases. V gave up 2 bases and J gave up 12 bases; unmatched junction bases: 6. There are 13 residues in the CDR3. CDR1 and CDR2 (germline): KGHSH, LQKENI. The CDR3 sequence is CASSPVAGGVQFF. The DNA of the CDR3 is TGTGCCAGCTCACCAGTCGCGGGAGGTGTGCAGTTCTTC.

There are many counts of this clonotype. V usage is TRBV11-2 and J usage is TRBJ1-3; 10 nucleotides agree with TRBD1. The CDR3 has 15 residues. Germline CDR1 is SGHAT and CDR2 is FQNNGV. The V and J ends lost 3 bases and 5 bases, in that order; junction bases with no gene match: 4. The CDR3 protein is CASSFAGQGRNTIYF. CDR3 in DNA: TGTGCCAGCAGCTTTGCGGGACAGGGGAGAAACACCATATATTTT.